This entry is about one T cell receptor (beta chain). The data were produced by immunoSEQ multiplex PCR, yet TCRdb's version contains in-frame clones alone and is incomplete. The sample consists of 200,000 to 250,000 clones, around 84% of them appearing once. The data belong to a study of blood T cell repertoires in COVID-19. The CDR3 is 15 residues long. Looked up from germline, CDR1 is SGHRS and CDR2 is YFSETQ. Germline trimming cut 0 bases from V and 4 bases from J; bases unmatched to any gene: 4. The chain has TRBV5-1 and TRBJ1-3; 7 nucleotides line up with TRBD1. The receptor's source is a woman in her seventies with active or convalescent COVID-19. Sequencing used peripheral blood. CDR3 in DNA: TGCGCCAGCAGCTTGGAGGGGACAGTGGGAAACACCATATATTTT. Its protein product is CASSLEGTVGNTIYF. The full variable domain, with the rest looked up from reference TRBV5-1 and TRBJ1-3, is KAGVTQTPRYLIKTRGQQVTLSCSPISGHRSVSWYQQTPGQGLQFLFEYFSETQRNKGNFPGRFSGRQFSNSRSEMNVSTLELGDSALYLCASSLEGTVGNTIYFGEGSWLTVV.